What follows are 4 T cell receptor beta chains derived from one specimen sequenced in a study of cytomegalovirus exposure and HLA in healthy donors (dated by TCRdb to between 2016 and 2019). Receptor amplification or capture employed the immunoSEQ multiplex PCR assay. The multiplex PCR relied on a mix of 60 forward primers for TCR Vbeta segments and 13 reverse primers for TCR Jbeta segments. The immuneACCESS repertoire file appears here via TCRdb, limited to in-frame rearrangements. These files lack a portion of the clones; in checked studies, under half of the deficit traces to unresolved V genes, and the cause of the others is not known. Present in this sample are approximately 180,000 clones, around 75% of which were seen just once. The top ten clones comprise roughly 1.9% of the sample. Sequencing input: PBMCs. The receptors derive from a woman aged 30 to 39 in good health and CMV-seronegative.

The chain carries TRBV6-1 and TRBJ1-4; no clear D. This CDR3 contains 14 residues. In germline, CDR1 is MNHNS, CDR2 SASEGT. The germline V and J ends were trimmed by 6 bases and 4 bases, with 12 bases remaining between them. The chain's CDR3 is CASRFDTYNEKLFF. The DNA for the CDR3 is TGTGCCAGCAGATTCGACACCTATAATGAAAAACTGTTTTTT.

The chain links TRBV15 to TRBJ2-7; 7 positions agree with TRBD1. The ends lost 0 bases at V and 7 bases at J; junction bases unmatched: 9. The CDR3 contains 15 residues. Germline loops: CDR1 LNHNV, CDR2 YYDKDF (reference sequence). The CDR3 region has the DNA TGTGCCACCAGCAGAGATGGGGGACAGTCTGGGGAGCAGTACTTC. Translated, it gives CATSRDGGQSGEQYF.

The V gene is TRBV6-1, the J gene TRBJ1-1; the match to TRBD1 covers 8 bases. With V trimmed by 4 bases and J by 0 bases, 4 bases remained unmatched. From germline, CDR1 is MNHNS and CDR2 SASEGT. The CDR3 length is 15 residues. Here the CDR3 DNA reads TGTGCCAGCAGTGGCAGGGGGCGGGTGAACACTGAAGCTTTCTTT. Its protein is CASSGRGRVNTEAFF.

The chain combines TRBV4-1 with TRBJ1-5; D gene uncertain. Germline V gene lookup returns CDR1 MGHRA and CDR2 YSYEKL. The CDR3 loop spans 18 amino acids. The V end was cut by 1 base, the J end by 3 bases, with 19 bases between. The DNA of the CDR3 is TGCGCCAGCAGCCAAGGGTCGTCCCGGGGTACCGACAATCAGCCCCAGCATTTT. This gives the protein CASSQGSSRGTDNQPQHF.